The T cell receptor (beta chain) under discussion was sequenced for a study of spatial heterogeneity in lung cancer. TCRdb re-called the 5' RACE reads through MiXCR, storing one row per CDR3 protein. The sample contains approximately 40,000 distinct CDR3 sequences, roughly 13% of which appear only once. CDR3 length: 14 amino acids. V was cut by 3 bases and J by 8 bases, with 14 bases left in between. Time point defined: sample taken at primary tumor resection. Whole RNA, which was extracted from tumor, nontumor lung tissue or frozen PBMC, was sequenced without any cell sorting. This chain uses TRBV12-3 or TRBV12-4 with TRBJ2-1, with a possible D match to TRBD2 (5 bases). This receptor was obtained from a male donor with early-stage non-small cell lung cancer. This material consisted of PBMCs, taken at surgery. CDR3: CASSFGLETDEQFF. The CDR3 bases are TGTGCCAGCAGTTTTGGACTTGAGACCGATGAGCAGTTCTTC.